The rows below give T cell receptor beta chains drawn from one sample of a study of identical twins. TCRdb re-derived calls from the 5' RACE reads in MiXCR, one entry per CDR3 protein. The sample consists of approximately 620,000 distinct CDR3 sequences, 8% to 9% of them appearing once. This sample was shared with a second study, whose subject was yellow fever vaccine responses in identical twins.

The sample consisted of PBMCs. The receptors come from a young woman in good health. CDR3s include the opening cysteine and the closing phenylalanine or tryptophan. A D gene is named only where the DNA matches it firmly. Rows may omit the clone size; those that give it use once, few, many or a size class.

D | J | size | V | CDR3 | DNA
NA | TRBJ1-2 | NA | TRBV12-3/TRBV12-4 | CARGFPRGDGYTF | TGTGCCCGCGGATTCCCGCGCGGCGATGGCTACACCTTC
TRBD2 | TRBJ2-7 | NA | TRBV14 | CASSQEASGRLYEQYF | TGTGCCAGCAGCCAAGAAGCTAGCGGGAGGCTCTACGAGCAGTACTTC
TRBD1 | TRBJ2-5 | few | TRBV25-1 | CASSEVHLGGQLETQYF | TGTGCCAGCAGTGAGGTACACCTAGGGGGACAGCTGGAGACCCAGTACTTC
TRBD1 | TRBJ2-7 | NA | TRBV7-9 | CASSWPQQGATYEQYF | TGTGCCAGCAGCTGGCCCCAACAGGGGGCAACCTACGAGCAGTACTTC
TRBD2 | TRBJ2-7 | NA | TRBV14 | CASQPTAGVLSEQYF | TGTGCCAGCCAGCCAACAGCGGGGGTCCTCTCCGAGCAGTACTTC
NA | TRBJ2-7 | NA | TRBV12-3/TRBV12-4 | CASSFTNTGQYF | TGTGCCAGCAGTTTCACTAACACTGGGCAGTACTTC
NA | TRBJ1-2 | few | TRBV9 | CASSPEGFWGYTF | TGTGCCAGCAGCCCCGAGGGTTTCTGGGGCTACACCTTC
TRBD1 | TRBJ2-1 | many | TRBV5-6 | CASSTDRGDEQFF | TGTGCCAGCAGCACGGACAGGGGAGATGAGCAGTTCTTC
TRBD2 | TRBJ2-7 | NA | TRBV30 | CAWRGGYEQYF | TGTGCCTGGAGGGGGGGGTACGAGCAGTACTTC
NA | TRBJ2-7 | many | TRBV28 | CASANTLYEQYF | TGTGCCAGCGCGAATACTCTCTACGAGCAGTACTTC
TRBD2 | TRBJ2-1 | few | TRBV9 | CASSNGLAGYNEQFF | TGTGCCAGCAGCAACGGACTAGCGGGATACAATGAGCAGTTCTTC
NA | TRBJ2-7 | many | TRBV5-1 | CASSLTSTVLEQYF | TGCGCCAGCAGCTTAACGAGCACCGTCCTCGAGCAGTACTTC
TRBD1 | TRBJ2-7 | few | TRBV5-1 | CASSLIVRGSYEQYF | TGCGCCAGCAGCTTGATTGTCAGGGGGAGCTACGAGCAGTACTTC
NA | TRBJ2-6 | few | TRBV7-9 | CASSLRNAGANVLTF | TGTGCCAGCAGCTTACGGAACGCTGGGGCCAACGTCCTGACTTTC
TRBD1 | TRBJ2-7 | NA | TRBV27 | CASSPQTGTSSYEQYF | TGTGCCAGCAGTCCCCAGACAGGGACAAGCTCCTACGAGCAGTACTTC
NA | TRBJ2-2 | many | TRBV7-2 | CASSRTPSNTGELFF | TGTGCCAGCAGCCGTACCCCGTCGAACACCGGGGAGCTGTTTTTT
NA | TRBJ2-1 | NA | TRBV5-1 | CASKAGTSSYNEQFF | TGCGCCAGCAAGGCCGGGACGAGCTCCTACAATGAGCAGTTCTTC
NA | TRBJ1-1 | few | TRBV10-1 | CASSDNTEAFF | TGCGCCAGCAGTGACAACACTGAAGCTTTCTTT